This T cell receptor beta chain was observed in a study of blood T cell repertoires in COVID-19. Overall study: The study drew acute and convalescent COVID-19 samples from the United States, Italy and Spain.

V lost 1 base and J lost 0, with 7 bases in between. The V gene's germline CDR1 is SGHTA and CDR2 FQGNSA. This CDR3 has 16 amino acids. Under the authors' procedure: Reference gene primer amplification yielded estimated nucleated cell counts. Here immunoSEQ multiplex PCR was the method, and the copy in TCRdb shows in-frame clones only, minus some. That table is the source of V, J and clone size, and D and trimming were worked out from the DNA. The data contain more than 85,000 clones, roughly 80% of them seen just once; the ten biggest clones take up 15%. The chain couples TRBV7-2 to TRBJ2-6; no firm D call. The origin of this receptor is a woman aged 80 or over with acute or convalescent COVID-19. Sequencing was done on a sample of peripheral blood. The DNA for the CDR3 is TGTGCCAGCAGCTTAGGGGCCTTCTCTGGGGCCAACGTCCTGACTTTC. It encodes CASSLGAFSGANVLTF.